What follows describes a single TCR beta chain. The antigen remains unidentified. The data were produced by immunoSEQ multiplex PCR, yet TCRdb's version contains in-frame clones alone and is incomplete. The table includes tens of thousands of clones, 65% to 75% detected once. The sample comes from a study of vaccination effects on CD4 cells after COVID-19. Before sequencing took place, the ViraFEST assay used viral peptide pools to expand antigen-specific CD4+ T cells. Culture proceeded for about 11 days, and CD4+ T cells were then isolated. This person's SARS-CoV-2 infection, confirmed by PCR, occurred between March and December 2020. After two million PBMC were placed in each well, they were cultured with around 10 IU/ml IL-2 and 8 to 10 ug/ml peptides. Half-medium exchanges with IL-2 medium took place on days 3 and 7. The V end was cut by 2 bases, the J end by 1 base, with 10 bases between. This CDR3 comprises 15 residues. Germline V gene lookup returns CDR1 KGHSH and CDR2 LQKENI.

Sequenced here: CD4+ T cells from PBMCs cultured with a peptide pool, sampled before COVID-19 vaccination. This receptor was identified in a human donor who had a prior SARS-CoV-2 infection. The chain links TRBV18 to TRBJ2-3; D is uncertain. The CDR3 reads CASSPNQAGTDTQYF. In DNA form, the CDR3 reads TGTGCCAGCTCACCAAATCAGGCAGGCACAGATACGCAGTATTTT.